Listed below are T cell receptor beta chains from one sample, sequenced in a study of cytomegalovirus exposure and HLA in healthy donors. Sequencing used immunoSEQ multiplex PCR; TCRdb keeps in-frame clones, though not all of them. Among around 150,000 clones listed, around 76% were seen once. The sequencing sample was made of PBMCs. The receptors here all came from a man between 35 and 55 years old in good health and CMV-seropositive. Both conserved end residues are part of each CDR3. A D gene is named only where the DNA matches it firmly. Some rows have no size entry. The others give once, few or many, or a class for an expanded clone.

J | D | size | V | CDR3 | DNA
TRBJ1-5 | . | once | TRBV6-6 | CASMERANQPQHF | TGTGCCAGCATGGAGCGGGCTAATCAGCCCCAGCATTTT
TRBJ2-2 | TRBD2 | few | TRBV6-1 | CASSDEGGGGTGELFF | TGTGCCAGCAGTGACGAGGGCGGCGGGGGCACCGGGGAGCTGTTTTTT
TRBJ1-5 | . | few | TRBV6-5 | CASSYSGADNQPQHF | TGTGCCAGCAGTTACTCAGGGGCAGACAATCAGCCCCAGCATTTT
TRBJ2-1 | TRBD2 | . | TRBV27 | CAGSFRTSGATYNEQFF | TGTGCCGGCAGTTTCCGGACTAGCGGGGCCACCTACAATGAGCAGTTCTTC
TRBJ1-4 | TRBD1 | few | TRBV29-1 | CSVISPGTGVEKLFF | TGCAGCGTTATCTCCCCCGGGACAGGGGTTGAAAAACTGTTTTTT
TRBJ2-7 | . | . | TRBV7-2 | CASSPQGISREQYF | TGTGCCAGCAGCCCGCAGGGGATCTCACGCGAGCAGTACTTC
TRBJ1-1 | TRBD1 | once | TRBV6-6 | CASSYRQGGDTEAFF | TGTGCCAGCAGTTACAGACAGGGTGGAGACACTGAAGCTTTCTTT
TRBJ2-3 | . | . | TRBV6-6 | CASSLKGAAATQYF | TGTGCCAGCAGTTTGAAAGGTGCGGCAGCTACGCAGTATTTT
TRBJ2-2 | . | . | TRBV30 | CAWTPGRGTGELFF | TGTGCCTGGACCCCCGGGCGAGGGACCGGGGAGCTGTTTTTT
TRBJ2-6 | . | . | TRBV2 | CASSELSGANVLTF | TGTGCCAGCAGTGAACTCTCTGGGGCCAACGTCCTGACTTTC
TRBJ1-3 | . | . | TRBV30 | CAWGGGAVSGNTIYF | TGTGCCTGGGGAGGGGGGGCCGTTTCTGGAAACACCATATATTTT
TRBJ1-2 | TRBD1 | . | TRBV29-1 | CSVQGAEYGYTF | TGCAGCGTTCAGGGGGCAGAATATGGCTACACCTTC
TRBJ2-1 | TRBD2 | . | TRBV7-9 | CASSSWSVGTRGNEQFF | TGTGCCAGCAGCTCATGGAGCGTGGGGACTAGGGGGAATGAGCAGTTCTTC
TRBJ2-6 | TRBD2 | few | TRBV4-2 | CASSQQDKRLAGGVGSGANVLTF | TGTGCCAGCAGCCAACAAGATAAGCGACTAGCGGGGGGCGTCGGCTCTGGGGCCAACGTCCTGACTTTC
TRBJ2-1 | TRBD2 | . | TRBV28 | CQAGGAYNEQFF | TGTCAAGCGGGGGGCGCCTACAATGAGCAGTTCTTC
TRBJ2-1 | . | . | TRBV7-9 | CASSLRIDEQFF | TGTGCCAGCAGCCTCCGTATCGATGAGCAGTTCTTC
TRBJ1-1 | TRBD1 | . | TRBV30 | CAWSDGTGGAFF | TGTGCCTGGAGTGACGGGACAGGGGGTGCTTTCTTT
TRBJ1-5 | TRBD1 | once | TRBV10-3 | CAISPTGASQPQHF | TGTGCCATCAGCCCTACAGGGGCGAGTCAGCCCCAGCATTTT
TRBJ1-2 | . | few | TRBV5-8 | CASSLAHTGPSGYGYTF | TGTGCCAGCAGCTTGGCCCATACAGGGCCCTCGGGCTATGGCTACACCTTC
TRBJ1-1 | . | . | TRBV7-2 | CASSLGSGTEAFF | TGTGCCAGCAGCTTAGGGTCGGGCACTGAAGCTTTCTTT
TRBJ1-2 | . | . | TRBV5-1 | CASSPDGTNYGYTF | TGCGCCAGCAGCCCGGACGGGACTAACTATGGCTACACCTTC
TRBJ1-2 | . | . | TRBV29-1 | CSAPGGTNYGYTF | TGCAGCGCACCCGGGGGAACTAACTATGGCTACACCTTC
TRBJ2-7 | . | . | TRBV5-1 | CASSLVTASYEQYF | TGCGCCAGCAGCCTTGTGACAGCATCCTACGAGCAGTACTTC
TRBJ1-1 | . | . | TRBV6-6 | CASSYSGDSEAFF | TGTGCCAGCAGTTACAGCGGGGACTCTGAAGCTTTCTTT
TRBJ2-3 | TRBD2 | . | TRBV6-4 | CASSDSGAGGRDTQYF | TGTGCCAGCAGTGACTCGGGAGCGGGGGGAAGAGATACGCAGTATTTT
TRBJ2-1 | TRBD1 | . | TRBV9 | CASSVGSGGYNEQFF | TGTGCCAGCAGCGTAGGGTCAGGGGGCTACAATGAGCAGTTCTTC
TRBJ1-4 | . | . | TRBV7-8 | CASSLARRVGEKLFF | TGTGCCAGCAGCTTAGCGCGCAGGGTCGGTGAAAAACTGTTTTTT
TRBJ2-7 | TRBD1 | once | TRBV5-5 | CASSLQGGYEQYF | TGTGCCAGCAGCTTACAGGGGGGTTACGAGCAGTACTTC
TRBJ2-2 | TRBD2 | . | TRBV5-4 | CASSLPSGGADGELFF | TGTGCCAGCAGCTTGCCTAGCGGGGGGGCCGACGGGGAGCTGTTTTTT
TRBJ1-1 | TRBD1 | . | TRBV11-1 | CASRTRDRAKAAFF | TGTGCCAGCAGAACGAGGGACAGGGCGAAGGCAGCTTTCTTT
TRBJ2-7 | . | . | TRBV7-9 | CASSLAGSREQYF | TGTGCCAGCAGCTTAGCGGGCTCGCGCGAGCAGTACTTC
TRBJ2-2 | . | . | TRBV7-3 | CASGGGPTGELFF | TGTGCCAGCGGCGGGGGCCCAACCGGGGAGCTGTTTTTT
TRBJ2-2 | TRBD2 | . | TRBV18 | CASSQMRLAGDPTYNTGELFF | TGTGCCAGCTCACAAATGAGACTAGCGGGGGACCCAACGTATAACACCGGGGAGCTGTTTTTT
TRBJ1-4 | TRBD1 | . | TRBV27 | CASGPGQGNEKLFF | TGTGCCAGCGGGCCGGGACAGGGGAATGAAAAACTGTTTTTT
TRBJ1-6 | TRBD1 | . | TRBV11-2 | CASSLEGRGRTPLHF | TGTGCCAGCAGCTTAGAGGGCAGGGGGCGTACACCCCTCCACTTT
TRBJ2-7 | . | . | TRBV2 | CASRVAGASYEQYF | TGTGCCAGCAGAGTGGCAGGGGCTTCCTACGAGCAGTACTTC
TRBJ2-5 | TRBD2 | . | TRBV11-3 | CASSKTRGWETQYF | TGTGCCAGCAGCAAAACGCGGGGGTGGGAGACCCAGTACTTC
TRBJ1-2 | TRBD1 | once | TRBV9 | CASSVDRGHGYTF | TGTGCCAGCAGCGTAGACAGGGGGCATGGCTACACCTTC
TRBJ2-1 | . | . | TRBV5-1 | CAGSRESSYNEQFF | TGCGCCGGCAGCCGCGAGAGCTCCTACAATGAGCAGTTCTTC
TRBJ1-4 | . | . | TRBV6-5 | CASSYGGKLFF | TGTGCCAGCAGTTACGGGGGGAAACTGTTTTTT
TRBJ1-4 | . | . | TRBV7-6 | CASSTGRERARKLFF | TGTGCCAGCAGCACGGGAAGGGAGAGGGCACGAAAACTGTTTTTT
TRBJ2-2 | . | . | TRBV7-3 | CASSLRPNTGELFF | TGTGCCAGCAGCTTACGTCCGAACACCGGGGAGCTGTTTTTT
TRBJ1-4 | . | . | TRBV7-2 | CASSPAGATNEKLFF | TGTGCCAGCAGCCCCGCCGGGGCAACTAATGAAAAACTGTTTTTT
TRBJ2-7 | TRBD1 | . | TRBV11-3 | CASSLQGSPYEQYF | TGTGCCAGCAGCCTACAGGGGTCTCCCTACGAGCAGTACTTC
TRBJ2-2 | TRBD2 | . | TRBV19 | CASSGFPTSGGLNTGELFF | TGTGCCAGTAGTGGTTTCCCTACTAGCGGGGGCCTAAACACCGGGGAGCTGTTTTTT